Following are 15 T cell receptor beta chains from one sample sequenced in a study of blood T cell repertoires in COVID-19. Some clones are missing from TCRdb's copy, which holds only in-frame ones; the method was immunoSEQ multiplex PCR. Of 150,000 or so clones in the sample, under 85% were seen once. Sequencing was carried out using peripheral blood. The origin of the receptors is a human donor in a cohort sampled during active COVID-19.

The rearrangement links TRBV7-6 to TRBJ2-7; the D is unclear. Deletions cut 2 bases from V and 2 bases from J, with 10 bases between. This CDR3 region has 14 residues. Germline V CDR1 and CDR2: SGHVS, FNYEAQ. CDR3 region: CASSLQSPPYEQYF. The CDR3 DNA sequence: TGTGCCAGCAGCTTACAGTCCCCGCCCTACGAGCAGTACTTC.

The chain links TRBV3-1 (or the pseudogene TRBV3-2) to TRBJ1-1; 7 bases line up with TRBD1. V lost 4 bases to trimming and J lost 5 bases; unmatched junction nucleotides: 10. Germline values: CDR1 LGHDT, CDR2 YNNKEL (reference sequence). The CDR3 contains 15 residues. The CDR3 DNA sequence: TGTGCCAGCAGCCTGAACGAGGGGGCGCGGACTGAAGCTTTCTTT. Translating gives CASSLNEGARTEAFF.

The chain recombines TRBV7-2 with TRBJ2-2, with 12 bases lining up with TRBD2. The V and J ends lost 5 bases and 6 bases, in that order; junction bases with no gene match: 13. Germline V gives CDR1 SGHTA, CDR2 FQGNSA. The CDR3 has 18 amino acids. The CDR3 loop reads CASSPELAGGPRAGELFF. The CDR3 bases are TGTGCCAGCAGCCCCGAGCTAGCGGGAGGGCCGAGGGCCGGGGAGCTGTTTTTT. Full variable domain (outside the CDR3, taken from reference TRBV7-2 and TRBJ2-2): GAGVSQSPSNKVTEKGKDVELRCDPISGHTALYWYRQSLGQGLEFLIYFQGNSAPDKSGLPSDRFSAERTGGSVSTLTIQRTQQEDSAVYLCASSPELAGGPRAGELFFGEGSRLTVL.

V is TRBV7-2 and J is TRBJ1-1, with TRBD1 identical over 8 bases. V shed 5 bases and J 4 bases; nucleotides not matched to a gene: 9. CDR3 length: 15 residues. The germline V gene has CDR1 SGHTA and CDR2 FQGNSA. The CDR3 bases are TGTGCCAGCAGCCGGAGGGACAGGCGGGGCACTGAAGCTTTCTTT. Residues: CASSRRDRRGTEAFF. The full variable domain, completed using reference TRBV7-2 and TRBJ1-1, is GAGVSQSPSNKVTEKGKDVELRCDPISGHTALYWYRQSLGQGLEFLIYFQGNSAPDKSGLPSDRFSAERTGGSVSTLTIQRTQQEDSAVYLCASSRRDRRGTEAFFGQGTRLTVV.

The rearrangement links TRBV6-1 to TRBJ2-2, with D uncertain. This CDR3 is built from 12 residues. V was shortened by 8 bases and J by 5 bases, with 9 bases between the two germline ends. The germline V gene has CDR1 MNHNS and CDR2 SASEGT. The CDR3 coding sequence is TGTGCCAGCTCTCTCTCTACCGGGGAGCTGTTTTTT. Protein product: CASSLSTGELFF.

V gene TRBV27 combines with J gene TRBJ2-7; TRBD1 matches 7 bases. CDR1 and CDR2 from the germline V gene are MNHEY and SMNVEV (reference sequence). This CDR3 comprises 15 residues. V dropped 5 bases and J dropped 0; count of bases not matched to a gene: 7. CDR3: CASSAHGTASYEQYF. The DNA of the CDR3 is TGTGCCAGCAGTGCACACGGGACAGCCTCCTACGAGCAGTACTTC.

The chain couples TRBV28 to TRBJ1-5; the D gene is possibly TRBD1 (5 bases). The CDR3 covers 16 residues. Germline V gives CDR1 MDHEN, CDR2 SYDVKM. V was pared by 7 bases and J by 7 bases, with 23 bases between. CDR3 sequence (DNA): TGTGCCAGCATCCTCTCGACTTTGGGGCCCAACCAGCCCCAGCATTTT. Translated: CASILSTLGPNQPQHF.

The gene calls are TRBV6-1 and TRBJ2-1, with unresolved D. CDR1 MNHNS and CDR2 SASEGT come from the germline V gene. Trimming took off 2 bases at V and 0 bases at J, with 11 bases between the two ends. The CDR3 covers 16 residues. CDR3: CASSEPAASSYNEQFF. The CDR3 bases are TGTGCCAGCAGTGAACCTGCTGCGAGCTCCTACAATGAGCAGTTCTTC.

About this clone: At one boundary the junction diverges from the germline segment, which might be a read error. The gene calls are TRBV5-1 and TRBJ2-6, with D maybe TRBD2 (6 bases). This CDR3 has 16 residues. Germline lookup yields CDR1 SGHRS and CDR2 YFSETQ. CDR3 loop: CASRLEGLAGANVLTF. DNA for the CDR3: TGCGCCAGCAGATTGGAGGGACTCGCTGGGGCCAACGTCCTGACTTTC.

In nucleotides, the CDR3 is TGCGCCAGCAGCCAAGGAGACAAACAAGCTTTCTTT. Amino acids: CASSQGDKQAFF. The chain recombines TRBV4-3 with TRBJ1-1; unclear D gene. V lost 1 base to trimming and J lost 9 bases, with 9 bases between them. The CDR3 contains 12 residues. The germline V gene has CDR1 LGHNA and CDR2 YSLEER.

This chain connects TRBV7-8 to TRBJ2-7, with D perhaps matching TRBD2 (5 bases). Germline CDR1 is SGHVS and CDR2 is FQNEAQ. V was clipped by 1 base and J by 5 bases, with 9 bases between them. This CDR3 is built from 13 residues. In DNA form, the CDR3 reads TGTGCCAGCAGCTTAGTGGCCGGGGACGAGCAGTACTTC. Translation: CASSLVAGDEQYF.

Of note for this clone: Sequence at one end of the junction differs from germline and may be a read error. The V gene is TRBV7-7, the J gene TRBJ2-2, with 16 positions matching TRBD2. The germline V gene encodes CDR1 SSHAT and CDR2 FNYEAQ (reference sequence). The CDR3 has 16 amino acids. The CDR3: CASSPGTSGRAGELFF. In DNA form, the CDR3 reads TGTGCTAGCAGCCCCGGGACTAGCGGGAGGGCCGGGGAGCTGTTTTTT.

The chain links TRBV9 to TRBJ1-4, with a possible D match to TRBD1 (5 bases). V was cut by 1 base and J by 8 bases, with 9 bases left in between. In germline, CDR1 is SGDLS, CDR2 YYNGEE. The CDR3 is 13 residues long. The CDR3 region is CASSVQGGEKLFF. The CDR3 DNA sequence: TGTGCCAGCAGCGTACAGGGAGGCGAAAAACTGTTTTTT.

This chain uses TRBV27 with TRBJ2-2; D possibly corresponds to TRBD2 (5 bases). The V gene's germline CDR1 is MNHEY and CDR2 SMNVEV (reference sequence). The CDR3 has 17 residues. CDR3 bases: TGTGCTACACAGCCCACCCTGGGGAGAGCGAACACCGGGGAGCTGTTTTTT. This translates into CATQPTLGRANTGELFF.

V is TRBV6-4 and J is TRBJ2-1; the match to TRBD2 covers 8 bases. The CDR3 consists of 18 residues. From germline, CDR1 is MRHNA and CDR2 SNTAGT. V was clipped by 2 bases and J by 0 bases; unmatched bases: 9. CDR3: CASSDPQAGAVSYNEQFF. The CDR3, as DNA: TGTGCCAGCAGTGACCCACAAGCGGGAGCGGTCTCCTACAATGAGCAGTTCTTC.